These T cell receptor beta chains were read from a single sample in a study of cytomegalovirus exposure and HLA in healthy donors. Some clones are missing from TCRdb's copy, which holds only in-frame ones; the method was immunoSEQ multiplex PCR. Here the sample spans 90,000 to 140,000 clones, 60% to 85% being singletons. The specimen sequenced was PBMCs. These receptors came from a middle-aged woman in good health and CMV-seropositive. CDR3s include the opening cysteine and the closing phenylalanine or tryptophan. A D gene is named only where the DNA matches it firmly.

CDR3nt: TGTGCCAGCAGTAGGGACACTTGGAACACTGAAGCTTTCTTT; CDR3aa: CASSRDTWNTEAFF; j_gene: TRBJ1-1; v_gene: TRBV6-7; d_gene: -
CDR3nt: TGTGCCAGCAGTGCCGGGGTGGGTAGTGAAGCTTTCTTT; CDR3aa: CASSAGVGSEAFF; j_gene: TRBJ1-1; v_gene: TRBV13; d_gene: -
CDR3nt: TGTGCCAGCAGTGTCGGGCGGGAGAACTACGAGCAGTACTTC; CDR3aa: CASSVGRENYEQYF; j_gene: TRBJ2-7; v_gene: TRBV6-1; d_gene: TRBD2
CDR3nt: TGTGCCAGCTCACAGACAGGGCAATTCACAGATACGCAGTATTTT; CDR3aa: CASSQTGQFTDTQYF; j_gene: TRBJ2-3; v_gene: TRBV18; d_gene: TRBD1
CDR3nt: TGTGCCAGCTCACCAGGGGACAACTACGAGCAGTACTTC; CDR3aa: CASSPGDNYEQYF; j_gene: TRBJ2-7; v_gene: TRBV18; d_gene: -
CDR3nt: TGTGCCATCACCTCCTTCAGCGGGGGCCCGAGCTCCTACAATGAGCAGTTCTTC; CDR3aa: CAITSFSGGPSSYNEQFF; j_gene: TRBJ2-1; v_gene: TRBV10-3; d_gene: TRBD2
CDR3nt: TGTGCCAGCAGCCAAGTCGGTTGGACAGGGGGCAATCAGCCCCAGCATTTT; CDR3aa: CASSQVGWTGGNQPQHF; j_gene: TRBJ1-5; v_gene: TRBV4-2; d_gene: TRBD1
CDR3nt: TGCGCCAGCAGCTTGGGCGGGACGTATGGCTACACCTTC; CDR3aa: CASSLGGTYGYTF; j_gene: TRBJ1-2; v_gene: TRBV5-1; d_gene: -
CDR3nt: TGTGCCAGCAGCTTGGACAGGGATCAGCCCCAGCATTTT; CDR3aa: CASSLDRDQPQHF; j_gene: TRBJ1-5; v_gene: TRBV5-5; d_gene: -
CDR3nt: TGTTCCAGCAGCGCAGGGGAGGGCAGGACGAAGTACAATGAGCAGTTCTTC; CDR3aa: CSSSAGEGRTKYNEQFF; j_gene: TRBJ2-1; v_gene: TRBV7-9; d_gene: -
CDR3nt: TGTGCAAGTCGCCCAACCTCAGGGGGCGGTTACGAGCAGTACTTC; CDR3aa: CASRPTSGGGYEQYF; j_gene: TRBJ2-7; v_gene: TRBV12-2; d_gene: -